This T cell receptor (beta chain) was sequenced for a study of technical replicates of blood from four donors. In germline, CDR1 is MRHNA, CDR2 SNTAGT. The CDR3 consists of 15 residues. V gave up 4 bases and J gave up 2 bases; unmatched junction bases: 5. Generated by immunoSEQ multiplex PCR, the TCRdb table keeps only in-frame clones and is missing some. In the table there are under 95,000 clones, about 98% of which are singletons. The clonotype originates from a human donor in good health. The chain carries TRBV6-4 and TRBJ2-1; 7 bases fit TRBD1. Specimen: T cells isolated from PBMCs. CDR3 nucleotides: TGTGCCAGCAGTGCAGACAGGGTGGCCTACAATGAGCAGTTCTTC. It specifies CASSADRVAYNEQFF.